The 21 T cell receptor beta chains listed next were all sequenced from one sample in a study of blood T cell repertoires in COVID-19. The protocol was immunoSEQ multiplex PCR, while the TCRdb copy is restricted to in-frame clones and leaves out a portion. This sample carries fewer than 70,000 clones, over 75% of them seen once, and the ten largest clones take about 3.2%. The sample was peripheral blood. Receptor source: a human donor in a cohort sampled during active COVID-19.

The chain is built from TRBV12-1 and TRBJ2-1; the DNA was not compared with TRBD2, the D call given in the table. TRBV12-1 has pseudogene status. The CDR3 runs to 17 residues. Written as DNA, the CDR3 is TGTGCCAGCAGCATACTGGGACTAGCGGGAGTTTACAATGAGCAGTTCTTC. Translation gives CASSILGLAGVYNEQFF.

The chain joins TRBV7-2 to TRBJ1-3; D unclear. Trimming cost V 1 base and J 5 bases, with 12 bases left between them. CDR1 is SGHTA, CDR2 FQGNSA, per germline. This CDR3 contains 15 residues. The chain's CDR3 is CASSLGSGTRNTIYF. In nucleotides, the CDR3 is TGTGCCAGCAGCTTAGGATCGGGAACTAGAAACACCATATATTTT.

DNA of the CDR3: TGCGCCAGCAGCCAAGGAGAAGGGGATTACCAGCCCCAGCATTTT. It encodes CASSQGEGDYQPQHF. The chain carries TRBV4-1 and TRBJ1-5, with D possibly TRBD1 on 5 matching bases. CDR3 size: 15 residues. With 1 base removed from V and 7 bases from J, the gap between germline ends came to 14 bases. The germline CDR1 and CDR2 sequences are MGHRA and YSYEKL.

The V gene is TRBV19, the J gene TRBJ1-2, with 9 bases that match TRBD1. Germline lookup yields CDR1 LNHDA and CDR2 SQIVND (reference sequence). This CDR3 comprises 14 residues. Unmatched junction bases numbered 5, after V lost 5 bases and J lost 4 bases. The CDR3 here is CASSYLDRGYGYTF. The CDR3 region has the DNA TGTGCCAGTAGTTATCTGGACAGGGGCTATGGCTACACCTTC.

V and J are TRBV11-3 and TRBJ1-5; maybe TRBD1 (5 bases). Trimming stripped 4 bases from V and 9 bases from J, with 16 bases between. Germline CDR1 is SGHNT and CDR2 is YENEEA. The CDR3 runs 14 residues. The DNA for the CDR3 is TGTGCCAGCAGCTCCAATACAGGCCTCTGGCCCCAGCATTTT. The encoded protein is CASSSNTGLWPQHF.

V and J are TRBV11-2 and TRBJ2-1; a weak D match, TRBD2 (5 bases). Germline CDR1 and CDR2: SGHAT and FQNNGV. This CDR3 comprises 16 residues. Trimming left V 0 bases short and J 7 bases short, with 16 bases between. CDR3 sequence reads: CASSLDPGTIRNEQFF. The DNA for the CDR3 is TGTGCCAGCAGCTTAGATCCGGGAACCATTAGGAATGAGCAGTTCTTC.

This chain joins TRBV11-2 and TRBJ1-3; tentative D call: TRBD1 (5 bases). V gave up 8 bases and J gave up 2 bases, with 10 bases separating them. Germline CDR1 reads SGHAT; CDR2 reads FQNNGV. This CDR3 contains 13 residues. The CDR3 region is CASAGSTGNTIYF. In DNA form, the CDR3 reads TGTGCCAGCGCAGGGTCAACTGGAAACACCATATATTTT.

This CDR3 is CASSETVTGLKEKLFF. DNA for the CDR3: TGTGCCAGCAGTGAAACGGTGACAGGGCTGAAGGAAAAACTGTTTTTT. The rearrangement links TRBV2 to TRBJ1-4; 7 bases fit TRBD1. This CDR3 comprises 16 residues. Trimming cost V 2 bases and J 8 bases; bases outside gene matches: 11. Germline CDR1 SNHLY, CDR2 FYNNEI. Complete variable domain (other parts from reference TRBV2 and TRBJ1-4): EPEVTQTPSHQVTQMGQEVILRCVPISNHLYFYWYRQILGQKVEFLVSFYNNEISEKSEIFDDQFSVERPDGSNFTLKIRSTKLEDSAMYFCASSETVTGLKEKLFFGSGTQLSVL.

The chain combines TRBV5-1 with TRBJ1-3; tentatively, D is TRBD1 (6 bases). The CDR3 has 16 residues. V lost 4 bases to trimming and J lost 1 base, with 15 bases between them. Germline CDR1 and CDR2: SGHRS and YFSETQ. In nucleotides, the CDR3 is TGCGCCAGCAGCCTGGTAGGGGGTACGTCTGGAAACACCATATATTTT. Protein: CASSLVGGTSGNTIYF.

This rearrangement joins TRBV6-5 to TRBJ2-5; D unclear. Germline V gives CDR1 MNHEY, CDR2 SVGAGI. The CDR3 spans 12 residues. V dropped 7 bases and J dropped 7 bases, with 13 bases sitting between them. DNA for the CDR3: TGTGCCAGCAAGTTGGCGGAAATGACCCAGTACTTC. This encodes CASKLAEMTQYF.

This chain connects TRBV28 to TRBJ1-6, with D unresolved. Germline CDR1 reads MDHEN; CDR2 reads SYDVKM. V shed 5 bases and J shed 9 bases, with 8 bases lying between them. This CDR3 contains 12 residues. CDR3 loop: CASSVGTSPLHF. Here the CDR3 DNA reads TGTGCCAGCAGTGTGGGCACTTCACCCCTCCACTTT.

The chain carries TRBV6-6 and TRBJ1-1, with D uncertain. Trimming pared 4 bases from V and 7 bases from J, leaving 7 bases between. This CDR3 is built from 11 residues. CDR1 and CDR2 from the germline V gene are MNHNY and SVGAGI (reference sequence). CDR3 sequence (DNA): TGTGCCAGCAGTTCCCAAATTGAAGCTTTCTTT. The encoded protein is CASSSQIEAFF.

V and J are TRBV5-1 and TRBJ1-2; D possibly corresponds to TRBD1 (6 bases). Germline loops: CDR1 SGHRS, CDR2 YFSETQ. The CDR3 has 14 amino acids. V gave up 0 bases and J gave up 5 bases, with 11 bases separating them. The CDR3 here is CASSLARQEYGYTF. CDR3 nucleotide sequence: TGCGCCAGCAGCTTGGCCAGACAGGAGTATGGCTACACCTTC.

The rearrangement links TRBV19 to TRBJ1-5; no firm D call. With 5 bases removed from V and 1 base from J, the gap between germline ends came to 9 bases. This CDR3 contains 14 residues. The germline gives CDR1 LNHDA, CDR2 SQIVND (reference sequence). This chain's CDR3 is CASSPQRSNQPQHF. CDR3 nucleotide sequence: TGTGCCAGTAGTCCACAGCGGAGCAATCAGCCCCAGCATTTT.

This clone was counted once. The chain couples TRBV19 to TRBJ1-2, with 7 bases matching TRBD1. The length of the CDR3 is 16 residues. V trimming: 4 bases; J trimming: 2 bases; junction bases outside the gene matches: 10. Germline V gene sequence: CDR1 LNHDA, CDR2 SQIVND (reference sequence). As DNA, the CDR3 is TGTGCCAGTAGTACCAGGGACAGCCATAAGAACTATGGCTACACCTTC. Protein: CASSTRDSHKNYGYTF. The variable domain in full, with the rest retrieved from reference TRBV19 and TRBJ1-2, is DGGITQSPKYLFRKEGQNVTLSCEQNLNHDAMYWYRQDPGQGLRLIYYSQIVNDFQKGDIAEGYSVSREKKESFPLTVTSAQKNPTAFYLCASSTRDSHKNYGYTFGSGTRLTVV.

This clone was seen more than once but under ten times. The V and J genes are TRBV7-6 and TRBJ2-6; tentatively, D is TRBD1 (5 bases). CDR3 length: 16 residues. Germline V gene data show CDR1 as SGHVS and CDR2 as FNYEAQ. The V end was cut by 4 bases, the J end by 2 bases, with 12 bases between. CDR3 loop: CASSSAAGTGANVLTF. In DNA, the CDR3 is TGTGCCAGCAGCTCGGCAGCAGGGACTGGGGCCAACGTCCTGACTTTC.

J is TRBJ1-2 and V is TRBV18; 7 bases are a match to TRBD1. CDR1 and CDR2 from the germline V gene are KGHSH and LQKENI. J gave up 1 base and V 4 bases, and 6 bases lay outside the gene matches. This CDR3 region has 15 residues. The CDR3 DNA sequence: TGTGCCAGCTCACTGCGACAGGGAATTAACTATGGCTACACCTTC. It is translated as CASSLRQGINYGYTF.

V is TRBV6-5 and J is TRBJ1-5, with 7 bases aligning to TRBD1. Losses at the gene ends were 6 bases for V and 6 bases for J; bases not matched to a gene: 11. Germline V gene lookup returns CDR1 MNHEY and CDR2 SVGAGI. The CDR3 sequence is 15 residues long. Written as DNA, the CDR3 is TGTGCCAGCAGAAGGTCGGGGACAGACAGTCAGCCCCAGCATTTT. Its protein is CASRRSGTDSQPQHF.

This chain connects TRBV18 to TRBJ2-7, with a tentative D call TRBD2 (5 bases). The CDR3 has 12 amino acids. The V and J ends lost 3 bases and 7 bases respectively, with 10 bases between them. Germline assignment: CDR1 KGHSH and CDR2 LQKENI. Here the CDR3 reads CASSPVGEEQYF. CDR3 DNA sequence: TGTGCCAGCTCACCTGTCGGGGAAGAGCAGTACTTC.

This chain uses TRBV20-1 with TRBJ1-1, with no clear D. V dropped 6 bases and J dropped 3 bases, with 8 bases sitting between them. Germline values: CDR1 DFQATT, CDR2 SNEGSKA (reference sequence). The CDR3 length is 11 residues. CDR3 sequence (DNA): TGCAGTGCCACAGCATACACTGAAGCTTTCTTT. Amino acids: CSATAYTEAFF.

This clone has a single count. The V call is TRBV7-2, the J call TRBJ2-3; no definite D call. The CDR3 totals 16 residues. V lost 3 bases and J 0 bases, leaving 13 bases between the germline ends. Germline V gene lookup returns CDR1 SGHTA and CDR2 FQGNSA. CDR3 sequence reads: CASSFQASSSTDTQYF. In nucleotides, the CDR3 is TGTGCCAGCAGCTTTCAGGCCTCCTCTAGCACAGATACGCAGTATTTT.